Listed here are 3 T cell receptor beta chains from one sample, sequenced in a study of molecular identifiers for immune sequencing clone quantification. TCRdb ran MiXCR on the PCR reads and lists one entry per CDR3 protein. In the table there are about 500,000 distinct CDR3 sequences, roughly 23% of which are singletons. The specimen was naive CD8+ T cells from blood, with Jurkat cell RNA spiked in. Subset noted: FACS-sorted CD8+CD4-CCR7+CD45RA+ naive T cells. Receptors were obtained from a human donor in good health. Some libraries in this study had Jurkat cell RNA spiked in.

This clonotype has only a few counts. The chain combines TRBV7-8 with TRBJ2-3; D is undetermined. Per the germline V gene, CDR1 is SGHVS and CDR2 is FQNEAQ. V lost 0 bases and J 6 bases, leaving 7 bases between the germline ends. The CDR3 loop spans 13 amino acids. CDR3 sequence (DNA): TGTGCCAGCAGCTTAGCCAGACGGGATACGCAGTATTTT. This codes for CASSLARRDTQYF.

The chain links TRBV19 to TRBJ1-5; 8 bases align to TRBD1. The CDR3 is 15 amino acids. Germline trimming cut 6 bases from V and 1 base from J; bases unmatched to any gene: 5. Germline lookup yields CDR1 LNHDA and CDR2 SQIVND (reference sequence). CDR3 amino acids: CASSVQGGSNQPQHF. CDR3 sequence (DNA): TGTGCCAGTAGCGTACAGGGGGGGAGCAATCAGCCCCAGCATTTT.

A single count supports this clonotype. CDR3 loop: CASSLGTSGGYTDTQYF. CDR3 coding DNA: TGTGCCAGCAGCTTAGGGACTAGCGGGGGATACACAGATACGCAGTATTTT. The V call is TRBV7-9, the J call TRBJ2-3, with 13 bases fitting TRBD2. The ends lost 1 base at V and 2 bases at J; junction bases unmatched: 3. The germline V gene has CDR1 SEHNR and CDR2 FQNEAQ (reference sequence). This CDR3 region has 17 residues.